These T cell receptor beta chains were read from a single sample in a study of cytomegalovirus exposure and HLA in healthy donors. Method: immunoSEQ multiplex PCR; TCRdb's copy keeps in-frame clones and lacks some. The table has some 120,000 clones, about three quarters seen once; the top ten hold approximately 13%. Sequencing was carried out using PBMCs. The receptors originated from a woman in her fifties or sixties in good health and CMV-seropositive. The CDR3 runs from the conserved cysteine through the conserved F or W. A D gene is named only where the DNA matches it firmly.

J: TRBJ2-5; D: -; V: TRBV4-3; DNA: TGCGCCAGCAGCCAGCCGGGACTCCTAGGGACCCAGTACTTC; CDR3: CASSQPGLLGTQYF
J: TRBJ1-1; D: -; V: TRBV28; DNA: TGTGCCACCGCGGAGAACACTGAAGCTTTCTTT; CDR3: CATAENTEAFF
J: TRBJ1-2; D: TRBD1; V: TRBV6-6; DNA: TGTGCCAGCAGCGACAGGGGACGATATGGCTACACCTTC; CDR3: CASSDRGRYGYTF
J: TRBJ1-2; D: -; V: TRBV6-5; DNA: TGTGCCAGCAGTTATGTCGGAGATAACTATGGCTACACCTTC; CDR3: CASSYVGDNYGYTF
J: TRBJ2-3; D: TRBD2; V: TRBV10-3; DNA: TGTGCCATCAGTGACGGGGGGAGGGCAGATACGCAGTATTTT; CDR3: CAISDGGRADTQYF
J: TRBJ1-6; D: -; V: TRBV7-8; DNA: TGTGCCAGCAGCATGATGGGCAGCCTGATCTATAATTCACCCCTCCACTTT; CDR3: CASSMMGSLIYNSPLHF
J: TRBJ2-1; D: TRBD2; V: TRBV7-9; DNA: TGTGCCAGCAGCTTAGGACTAGCGGGAGAACATGAGCAGTTCTTC; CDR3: CASSLGLAGEHEQFF
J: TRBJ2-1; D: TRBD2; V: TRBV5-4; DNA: TGTGCCAGCGGAATAGGTAGCGGGAGGGACAATGAGCAGTTCTTC; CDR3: CASGIGSGRDNEQFF
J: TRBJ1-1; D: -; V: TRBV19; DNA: TGTGCCAGTAGTATCGCAGGGCCTGAAGCTTTCTTT; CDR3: CASSIAGPEAFF
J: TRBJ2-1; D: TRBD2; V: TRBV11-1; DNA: TGTGCCAGCAGCTTAGGTCCTAGCGGGGGATTAAAATACAATGAGCAGTTCTTC; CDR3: CASSLGPSGGLKYNEQFF
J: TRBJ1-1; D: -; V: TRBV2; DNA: TGTGCCAGCAACAGGAACATGAACACTGAAGCTTTCTTT; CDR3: CASNRNMNTEAFF
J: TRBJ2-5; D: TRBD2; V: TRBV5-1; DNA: TGCGCCAGCCGAGAGCGGGAGCGTGTAGAGACCCAGTACTTC; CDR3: CASRERERVETQYF
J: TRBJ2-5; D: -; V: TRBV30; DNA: TGTGCCTGGAGCCGGGATCGAGAGACCCAGTACTTC; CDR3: CAWSRDRETQYF
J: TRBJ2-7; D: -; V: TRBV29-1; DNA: TGCAGCGTTGCCCGGGGGTCCAGCTCCTACGAGCAGTACTTC; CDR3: CSVARGSSSYEQYF
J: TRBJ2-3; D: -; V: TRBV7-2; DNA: TGTGCCAGTCTGCGGGGCCTTAGCACAGATACGCAGTATTTT; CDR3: CASLRGLSTDTQYF
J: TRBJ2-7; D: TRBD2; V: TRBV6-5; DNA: TGTGCCAGCAGCTCGACTAGCGGGAGTATCTACGAGCAGTACTTC; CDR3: CASSSTSGSIYEQYF
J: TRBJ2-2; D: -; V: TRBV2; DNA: TGTGCCAGCAGTGACCTCCCGAACACCGGGGAGCTGTTTTTT; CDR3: CASSDLPNTGELFF